These 31 T cell receptor beta chains came from one sample sequenced in a study of blood T cell repertoires in COVID-19. The method was immunoSEQ multiplex PCR; TCRdb's version includes in-frame clones alone and lacks a portion of them. This sample carries about 440,000 clones, about 85% of them seen once, and the ten largest clones take almost 2%. Sequenced sample: PBMCs or T cells enriched from blood (not recorded which). Receptors originate from a woman younger than 35 with acute COVID-19.

The chain combines TRBV7-6 with TRBJ2-1; weak D call: TRBD2 (5 bases). Germline-derived CDR1 and CDR2 are SGHVS and FNYEAQ. This CDR3 comprises 16 residues. V lost 8 bases, J lost 0 bases, and 17 bases lay in between. CDR3 DNA sequence: TGTGCCAGCCGTTCGGCGGGTCGTAGCTCCTACAATGAGCAGTTCTTC. It codes for CASRSAGRSSYNEQFF.

The V and J genes are TRBV12-3 or TRBV12-4 and TRBJ1-1, with D unresolved. The CDR3 runs 11 residues. Trimming took off 1 base at V and 7 bases at J, with 4 bases between the two ends. The chain's CDR3 is CASSLGREAFF. CDR3 DNA sequence: TGTGCCAGCAGTTTAGGTCGTGAAGCTTTCTTT.

This clone showed up just a few times. The rearrangement links TRBV28 to TRBJ1-3, with D uncertain. V lost 5 bases and J lost 0, with 14 bases in between. Per the germline V gene, CDR1 is MDHEN and CDR2 is SYDVKM. The CDR3 runs 16 residues. The CDR3, as DNA: TGTGCCAGCAGTACCGCCGCGGAGAGCTCTGGAAACACCATATATTTT. As protein: CASSTAAESSGNTIYF.

Note on this clone: The germline gene is not matched at one end of the junction; a read error may be the cause. The chain combines TRBV5-4 with TRBJ1-1; 11 nucleotides agree with TRBD1. This CDR3 has 14 amino acids. In germline, CDR1 is SGHNT, CDR2 YYREEE (reference sequence). The DNA of the CDR3 is TGTGCCAGCAGGTTGGACAGGGGGCGCACTGAAGCTTTCTTT. Encoded protein: CASRLDRGRTEAFF.

The J gene is TRBJ2-1, the V gene TRBV5-6; D gene unclear. The germline V gene has CDR1 SGHDT and CDR2 YYEEEE. V was clipped by 4 bases and J by 2 bases, with 13 bases between them. The CDR3 totals 15 residues. CDR3 nucleotides: TGTGCCAGCAGCACGAGGATGATAGCCTACAATGAGCAGTTCTTC. This gives the protein CASSTRMIAYNEQFF.

This chain uses TRBV5-4 with TRBJ2-7, with no clear D. The CDR3 sequence is 11 residues long. Per the germline V gene, CDR1 is SGHNT and CDR2 is YYREEE (reference sequence). The ends were cut back, 3 bases at V and 3 bases at J, with 4 bases in the middle. The chain's CDR3 is CASSSHYEQYF. The CDR3 DNA is TGTGCCAGCAGCTCCCACTACGAGCAGTACTTC.

This clone was observed once. The genes are TRBV11-2 and TRBJ2-5; D may be TRBD2 (6 bases). Per germline, CDR1 SGHAT and CDR2 FQNNGV. The CDR3 sequence is 14 residues long. The germline V and J ends were trimmed by 0 bases and 2 bases, with 7 bases remaining between them. Here the CDR3 reads CASSLDSGQETQYF. The CDR3 DNA sequence: TGTGCCAGCAGCTTAGACAGCGGGCAAGAGACCCAGTACTTC. The full variable domain, rest sourced from reference TRBV11-2 and TRBJ2-5, is EAGVAQSPRYKIIEKRQSVAFWCNPISGHATLYWYQQILGQGPKLLIQFQNNGVVDDSQLPKDRFSAERLKGVDSTLKIQPAKLEDSAVYLCASSLDSGQETQYFGPGTRLLVL.

V is TRBV27 and J is TRBJ1-2, with D maybe TRBD1 (5 bases). The CDR3 is 14 residues long. Germline V gives CDR1 MNHEY, CDR2 SMNVEV (reference sequence). Trimming removed 5 bases from V and 0 bases from J, with 10 bases in between. CDR3 DNA sequence: TGTGCCAGCAGTCCGAGACAGACTAACTATGGCTACACCTTC. Encoded protein: CASSPRQTNYGYTF.

The genes are TRBV9 and TRBJ2-2, with D perhaps TRBD2 (5 bases). Germline V gene data show CDR1 as SGDLS and CDR2 as YYNGEE. This CDR3 spans 14 amino acids. Between the trimmed V and J ends, which lost 6 bases and 6 bases, there was a span of 15 bases. The CDR3 spells CASTIGGRSGELFF. The DNA of the CDR3 is TGTGCCAGCACTATCGGAGGAAGATCCGGGGAGCTGTTTTTT.

The rearrangement links TRBV29-1 to TRBJ2-3, with D unresolved. CDR1 and CDR2 (germline): SQVTM, ANQGSEA. V gave up 8 bases and J gave up 1 base, with 16 bases separating them. The CDR3 has 14 residues. The CDR3 sequence: CSITASGGTDTQYF. In DNA form, the CDR3 reads TGCAGCATAACCGCTAGTGGCGGCACAGATACGCAGTATTTT.

This chain connects TRBV15 to TRBJ2-5, with a possible D match to TRBD2 (5 bases). The CDR3 spans 15 residues. Germline values: CDR1 LNHNV, CDR2 YYDKDF (reference sequence). V lost 0 bases to trimming and J lost 5 bases, with 13 bases between them. The CDR3 nucleotides read TGTGCCACCAGCAGAGAGGGGAGTCCCCGGGAGACCCAGTACTTC. Translating gives CATSREGSPRETQYF. Complete variable domain (other parts from reference TRBV15 and TRBJ2-5): DAMVIQNPRYQVTQFGKPVTLSCSQTLNHNVMYWYQQKSSQAPKLLFHYYDKDFNNEADTPDNFQSRRPNTSFCFLDIRSPGLGDTAMYLCATSREGSPRETQYFGPGTRLLVL.

The V gene is TRBV5-8, the J gene TRBJ1-2; D unclear. Germline V gene lookup returns CDR1 SGHTS and CDR2 YDEGEE. V was pared by 6 bases and J by 4 bases, with 13 bases between. The CDR3 is 13 residues long. CDR3 bases: TGTGCCAGCAATCTGGGAGTCATCTATGGCTACACCTTC. Translating it yields CASNLGVIYGYTF.

The V gene is TRBV15, the J gene TRBJ2-1, with D unresolved. The CDR3 has 15 amino acids. Germline lookup yields CDR1 LNHNV and CDR2 YYDKDF (reference sequence). V gave up 0 bases and J gave up 0 bases, with 6 bases separating them. The DNA for the CDR3 is TGTGCCACCAGCAGAGAACAGAGCTCCTACAATGAGCAGTTCTTC. It translates to CATSREQSSYNEQFF.

The CDR3 protein is CATSDQTSDTGELFF. The DNA of the CDR3 is TGTGCCACCAGTGACCAAACTAGCGACACCGGGGAGCTGTTTTTT. This chain joins TRBV24-1 and TRBJ2-2, with TRBD2 matching 7 bases. The germline V gene encodes CDR1 KGHDR and CDR2 SFDVKD. The CDR3 runs 15 residues. Trimming removed 4 bases from V and 3 bases from J; junction bases left unmatched: 4.

The chain uses TRBV6-5 and TRBJ2-3, with TRBD2 identical over 10 bases. From germline, CDR1 is MNHEY and CDR2 SVGAGI. CDR3 length equals 13 residues. V was pared by 6 bases and J by 4 bases, with 1 base of the junction left unmatched. The CDR3 loop is CASRLAGSDTQYF. CDR3 bases: TGTGCCAGCAGACTAGCGGGGTCAGATACGCAGTATTTT.

This chain links TRBV7-9 with TRBJ1-1; TRBD1 is a possible D gene (5 bases). The CDR3 totals 14 residues. V lost 5 bases, J lost 5 bases, and 15 bases lay in between. Looked up from germline, CDR1 is SEHNR and CDR2 is FQNEAQ (reference sequence). The CDR3 loop is CASSPGGGVTEAFF. The CDR3 coding sequence is TGTGCCAGCAGCCCCGGGGGTGGGGTTACTGAAGCTTTCTTT.

The genes are TRBV10-1 and TRBJ2-7; the match to TRBD1 covers 8 bases. V trimming: 5 bases; J trimming: 1 base; junction bases outside the gene matches: 4. There are 14 residues in the CDR3. Germline V gives CDR1 WNHNN, CDR2 SYGVQD (reference sequence). CDR3 DNA sequence: TGCGCCAGCAGTCCCCGGACAGGGTCCTACGAGCAGTACTTC. Translated: CASSPRTGSYEQYF.

This sequence joins TRBV10-3 and TRBJ2-7; tentatively, D is TRBD1 (6 bases). This CDR3 has 13 amino acids. Germline CDR1 ENHRY, CDR2 SYGVKD. V lost 6 bases and J lost 3, with 12 bases in between. CDR3 protein: CAIRGTSDYEQYF. CDR3 in DNA: TGTGCCATCAGAGGGACATCCGACTACGAGCAGTACTTC.

V and J are TRBV2 and TRBJ2-1, with TRBD2 matching over 9 bases. The junction had 5 bases not matched to a gene; V was cut back by 4 bases and J by 4 bases. This CDR3 region has 15 residues. Germline V gene data show CDR1 as SNHLY and CDR2 as FYNNEI. The CDR3 reads CASSGIAGDYNEQFF. CDR3 coding DNA: TGTGCCAGCAGTGGGATAGCGGGGGATTACAATGAGCAGTTCTTC.

The chain couples TRBV28 to TRBJ1-1, with TRBD1 identical over 8 bases. Trimming at V came to 4 bases and at J to 1 base, leaving 5 bases not matched to a gene. Germline CDR1 MDHEN, CDR2 SYDVKM. The CDR3 contains 15 residues. CDR3 nucleotides: TGTGCCAGCAGTTCCTCCGGGACAGGGAACACTGAAGCTTTCTTT. Protein: CASSSSGTGNTEAFF.

J is TRBJ2-7 and V is TRBV21-1; TRBD2, the table's D call, was not compared with the DNA. TRBV21-1 is tagged as a pseudogene. This CDR3 has 12 residues. CDR3 nucleotide sequence: TGTGCCAGGACTAGCGGGCCCTACGAGCAGTACTTC. It specifies CARTSGPYEQYF.

This chain joins TRBV12-5 and TRBJ2-2, with TRBD1 matching over 7 bases. V trimming: 0 bases; J trimming: 4 bases; junction bases outside the gene matches: 2. The CDR3 length is 15 residues. The germline CDR1 and CDR2 sequences are LGHNT and FRNRAP. In DNA, the CDR3 is TGTGCTAGTGGTTTGGTACAGGGGAGCACCGGGGAGCTGTTTTTT. Encoded protein: CASGLVQGSTGELFF.

The chain links TRBV3-1 (or the pseudogene TRBV3-2) to TRBJ1-1; perhaps TRBD1 as D (5 bases). Per the germline V gene, CDR1 is LGHDT and CDR2 is YNNKEL (reference sequence). V gave up 3 bases and J gave up 3 bases, with 14 bases separating them. The CDR3 has 15 amino acids. The CDR3 DNA reads as TGTGCCAGCAGCCAGAGCGGGGCGGGCGACACTGAAGCTTTCTTT. Protein: CASSQSGAGDTEAFF.

The V and J genes are TRBV19 and TRBJ2-2; no clear D gene. Trimming removed 6 bases at V and 7 bases at J, with 12 bases between. The length of the CDR3 is 13 residues. Germline V lookup: CDR1 LNHDA, CDR2 SQIVND (reference sequence). In DNA form, the CDR3 reads TGTGCCAGTAGACACCGCGGTGTCGGGGAGCTGTTTTTT. Translated: CASRHRGVGELFF. Based on the CDR3 plus reference TRBV19 and TRBJ2-2, the full variable domain is DGGITQSPKYLFRKEGQNVTLSCEQNLNHDAMYWYRQDPGQGLRLIYYSQIVNDFQKGDIAEGYSVSREKKESFPLTVTSAQKNPTAFYLCASRHRGVGELFFGEGSRLTVL.

The CDR3 DNA follows: TGTGCCAGTAGTATAACGACAGGGGGAAATGAAAAACTGTTTTTT. Translating gives CASSITTGGNEKLFF. The rearrangement joins TRBV19 to TRBJ1-4; 9 nucleotides line up with TRBD1. This CDR3 has 15 residues. V lost 2 bases and J lost 5; bases outside the gene matches: 3. The germline gives CDR1 LNHDA, CDR2 SQIVND (reference sequence).

The chain combines TRBV6-1 with TRBJ1-1; 8 bases map to TRBD1. The CDR3 loop spans 15 amino acids. Germline V CDR1 and CDR2: MNHNS, SASEGT. The V segment lost 0 bases and the J segment 4 bases; nucleotides outside the gene matches: 4. The CDR3 reads CASSEATGAGTEAFF. DNA of the CDR3: TGTGCCAGCAGTGAAGCGACAGGGGCCGGCACTGAAGCTTTCTTT.

The chain carries TRBV4-3 and TRBJ1-2, with TRBD1 matching over 7 bases. Germline CDR1 reads LGHNA; CDR2 reads YSLEER. The CDR3 extends over 16 amino acids. Trimming took 0 bases from V and 8 from J; bases not matched to a gene: 12. The CDR3 DNA reads TGCGCCAGCAGCCAAGAACGGTCAGGGGGTGCCTGGGGCTACACCTTC. This translates into CASSQERSGGAWGYTF.

The rearrangement uses TRBV19 and TRBJ2-3; 7 nucleotides match TRBD2. The germline gives CDR1 LNHDA, CDR2 SQIVND (reference sequence). V was clipped by 5 bases and J by 2 bases; unmatched bases: 10. CDR3 length: 16 residues. CDR3 coding DNA: TGTGCCAGTAGTGGGGGGAGGACTAGGATCACAGATACGCAGTATTTT. Translation: CASSGGRTRITDTQYF.

V and J are TRBV5-6 and TRBJ1-3, with D unclear. Germline CDR1 and CDR2: SGHDT and YYEEEE. CDR3 size: 14 residues. Trimming removed 4 bases from V and 0 bases from J, with 8 bases in between. CDR3: CASSPGSSGNTIYF. For the CDR3, the DNA is TGTGCCAGCAGCCCAGGTTCCTCTGGAAACACCATATATTTT.

The chain combines TRBV6-2 or TRBV6-3 with TRBJ1-1, with TRBD1 identical over 8 bases. The V gene end was trimmed by 2 bases and the J gene end by 11 bases; junction bases not matched to a gene: 7. The CDR3 is made up of 13 amino acids. Per germline, CDR1 MNHEY and CDR2 SVGEGT. As DNA, the CDR3 is TGTGCCAGCAGTTACGCAGACAGGGGTACGGCTTTCTTT. This sequence encodes CASSYADRGTAFF.

V usage is TRBV27 and J usage is TRBJ2-7, with no clear D. CDR3 size: 13 residues. CDR1 and CDR2 from the germline V gene are MNHEY and SMNVEV (reference sequence). Trimming cost V 2 bases and J 3 bases, with 8 bases left between them. The CDR3 DNA sequence: TGTGCCAGCAGTTTACCGAACAGCTACGAGCAGTACTTC. The encoded protein is CASSLPNSYEQYF.